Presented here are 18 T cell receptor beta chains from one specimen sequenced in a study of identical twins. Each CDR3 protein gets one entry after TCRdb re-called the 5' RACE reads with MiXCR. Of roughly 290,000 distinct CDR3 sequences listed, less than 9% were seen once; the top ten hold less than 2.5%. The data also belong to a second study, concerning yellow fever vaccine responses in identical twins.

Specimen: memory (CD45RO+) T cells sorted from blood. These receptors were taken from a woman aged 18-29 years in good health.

Written as DNA, the CDR3 is TGTGCCAGCAGTGAATCCGCCGGGACAGCTAATTACGAGCAGTACTTC. Protein product: CASSESAGTANYEQYF. The rearrangement links TRBV25-1 to TRBJ2-7, with 7 bases fitting TRBD1. V lost 1 base and J lost 4; bases outside the gene matches: 10. Per the germline V gene, CDR1 is MGHDK and CDR2 is SYGVNS. CDR3 length: 16 residues.

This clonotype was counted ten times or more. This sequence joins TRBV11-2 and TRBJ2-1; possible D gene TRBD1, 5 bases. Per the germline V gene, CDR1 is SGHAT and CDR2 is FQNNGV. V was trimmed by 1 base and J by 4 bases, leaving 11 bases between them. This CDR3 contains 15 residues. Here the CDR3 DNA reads TGTGCCAGCAGCTTAGGTCAGGGCCGTTACAATGAGCAGTTCTTC. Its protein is CASSLGQGRYNEQFF.

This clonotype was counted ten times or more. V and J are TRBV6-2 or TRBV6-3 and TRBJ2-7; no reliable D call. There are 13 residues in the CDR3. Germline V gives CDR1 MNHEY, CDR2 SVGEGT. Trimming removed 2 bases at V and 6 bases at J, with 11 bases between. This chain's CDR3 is CASSYTESAEQYV. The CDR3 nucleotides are TGTGCCAGCAGTTACACCGAGTCGGCCGAGCAGTACGTC.

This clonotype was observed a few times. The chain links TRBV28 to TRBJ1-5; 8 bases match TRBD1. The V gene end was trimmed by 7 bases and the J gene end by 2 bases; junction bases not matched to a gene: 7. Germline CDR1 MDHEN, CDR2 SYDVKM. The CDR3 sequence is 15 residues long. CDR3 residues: CASNTGGFGNQPQHF. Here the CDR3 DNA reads TGTGCCAGCAACACAGGGGGTTTTGGCAATCAGCCCCAGCATTTT.

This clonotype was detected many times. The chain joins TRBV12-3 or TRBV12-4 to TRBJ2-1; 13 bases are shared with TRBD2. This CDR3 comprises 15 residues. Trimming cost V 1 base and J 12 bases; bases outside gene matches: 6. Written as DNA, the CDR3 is TGTGCCAGCAGTTTAGACGGACTAGCGGGAGCGGGGCAGTTCTTC. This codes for CASSLDGLAGAGQFF.

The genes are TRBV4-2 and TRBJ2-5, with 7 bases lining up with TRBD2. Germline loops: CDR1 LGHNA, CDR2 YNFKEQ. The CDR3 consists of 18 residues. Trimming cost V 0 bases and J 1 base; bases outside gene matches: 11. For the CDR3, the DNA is TGTGCCAGCAGCCAAGATTTCCGTCTAACGGGGGGCCAAGAGACCCAGTACTTC. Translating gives CASSQDFRLTGGQETQYF.

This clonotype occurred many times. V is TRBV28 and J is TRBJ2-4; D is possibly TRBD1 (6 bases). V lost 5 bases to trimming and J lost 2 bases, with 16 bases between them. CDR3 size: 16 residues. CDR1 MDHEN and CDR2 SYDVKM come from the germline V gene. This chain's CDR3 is CASSPYRVETKNIQYF. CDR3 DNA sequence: TGTGCCAGCAGTCCCTACAGGGTCGAGACCAAAAACATTCAGTACTTC.

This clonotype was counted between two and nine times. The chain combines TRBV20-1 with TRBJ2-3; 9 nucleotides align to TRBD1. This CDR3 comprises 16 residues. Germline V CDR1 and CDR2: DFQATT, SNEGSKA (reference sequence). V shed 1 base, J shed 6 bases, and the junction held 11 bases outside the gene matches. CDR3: CSARGPGQGMGDTQYF. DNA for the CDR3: TGCAGTGCTAGAGGACCTGGACAGGGGATGGGCGATACGCAGTATTTT.

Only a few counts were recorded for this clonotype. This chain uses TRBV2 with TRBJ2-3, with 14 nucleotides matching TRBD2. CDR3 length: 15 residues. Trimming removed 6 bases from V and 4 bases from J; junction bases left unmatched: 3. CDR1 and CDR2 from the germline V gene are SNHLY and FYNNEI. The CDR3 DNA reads TGTGCCAGCAGAGGGACTAGCGGGAGATCAGATACGCAGTATTTT. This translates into CASRGTSGRSDTQYF.

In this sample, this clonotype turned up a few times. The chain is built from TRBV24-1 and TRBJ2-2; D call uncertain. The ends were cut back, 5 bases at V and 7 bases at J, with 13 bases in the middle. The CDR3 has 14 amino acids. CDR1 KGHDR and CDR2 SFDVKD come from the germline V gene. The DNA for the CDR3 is TGTGCCACCAGTGGAGCCTTGGGGTTCGGGGAGCTGTTTTTT. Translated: CATSGALGFGELFF.

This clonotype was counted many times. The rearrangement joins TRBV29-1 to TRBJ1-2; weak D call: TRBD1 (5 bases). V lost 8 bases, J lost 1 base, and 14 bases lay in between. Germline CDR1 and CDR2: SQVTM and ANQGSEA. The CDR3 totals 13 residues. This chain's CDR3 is CSLGEGVNYGYTF. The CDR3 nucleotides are TGCAGCCTGGGGGAAGGCGTTAACTATGGCTACACCTTC.

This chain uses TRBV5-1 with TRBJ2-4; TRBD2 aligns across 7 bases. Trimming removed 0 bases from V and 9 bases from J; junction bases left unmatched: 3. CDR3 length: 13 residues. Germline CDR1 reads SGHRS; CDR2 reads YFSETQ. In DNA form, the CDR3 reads TGCGCCAGCAGCTTGGCCGGGGAGGGCATTCAGTACTTC. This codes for CASSLAGEGIQYF.

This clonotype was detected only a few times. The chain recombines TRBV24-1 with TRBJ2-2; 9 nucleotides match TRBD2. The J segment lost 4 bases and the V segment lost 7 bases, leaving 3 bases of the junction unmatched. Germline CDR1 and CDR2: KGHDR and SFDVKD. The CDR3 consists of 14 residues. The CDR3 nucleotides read TGTGCCACCAGGCGAGCGGGAGGCACCGGGGAGCTGTTTTTT. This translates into CATRRAGGTGELFF.

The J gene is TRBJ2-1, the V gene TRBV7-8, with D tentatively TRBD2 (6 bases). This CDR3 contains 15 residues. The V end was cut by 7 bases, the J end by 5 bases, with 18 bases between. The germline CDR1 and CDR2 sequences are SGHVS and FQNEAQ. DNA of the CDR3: TGTGCCAGCACCCCGGGACTCCTGTACCACAATGAGCAGTTCTTC. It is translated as CASTPGLLYHNEQFF.

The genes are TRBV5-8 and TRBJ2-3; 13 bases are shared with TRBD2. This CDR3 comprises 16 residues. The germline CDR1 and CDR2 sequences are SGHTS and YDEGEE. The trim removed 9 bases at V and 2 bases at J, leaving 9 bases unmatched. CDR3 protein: CAIRPGLAGATDTQYF. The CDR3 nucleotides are TGTGCCATCAGGCCTGGACTAGCGGGGGCCACAGATACGCAGTATTTT.

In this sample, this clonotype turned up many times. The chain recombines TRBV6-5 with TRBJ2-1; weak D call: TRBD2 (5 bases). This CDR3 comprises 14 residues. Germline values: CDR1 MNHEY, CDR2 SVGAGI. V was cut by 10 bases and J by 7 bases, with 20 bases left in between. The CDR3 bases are TGTGCCACCATTTCTAGCCTCAAGGGTAATGAGCAGTTCTTC. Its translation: CATISSLKGNEQFF.

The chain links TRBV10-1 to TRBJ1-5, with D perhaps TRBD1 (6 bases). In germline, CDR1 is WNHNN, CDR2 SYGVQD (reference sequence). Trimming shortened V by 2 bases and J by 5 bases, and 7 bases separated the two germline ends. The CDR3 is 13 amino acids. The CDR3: CASSEQGYQPQHF. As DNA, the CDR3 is TGCGCCAGCAGTGAGCAGGGGTATCAGCCCCAGCATTTT.

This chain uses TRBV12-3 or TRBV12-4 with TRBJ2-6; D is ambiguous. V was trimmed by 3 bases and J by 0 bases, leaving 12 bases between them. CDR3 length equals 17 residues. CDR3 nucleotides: TGTGCCAGCAGTTTGATAGACCCTTTCTCTGGGGCCAACGTCCTGACTTTC. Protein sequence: CASSLIDPFSGANVLTF.